This T cell receptor beta chain was recovered during a study of beta chain features in type 1 diabetes. Study-level findings and limits: In all four CD4+ subsets, TCRB CDR3 length was significantly, moderately reduced in type 1 diabetes.

Of note for this clone: Its antigen is not known.

What was sequenced were expressed TCRB transcripts, since all of the isolated RNA had been reverse transcribed. Profiling relied on immunoSEQ multiplex PCR, and the TCRdb table lists in-frame clones only, not all of them. The sample includes nearly 700,000 clones, around 15% of them seen just once. This CDR3 comprises 15 residues. CDR1 is GTSNPN and CDR2 is SVGIG in the germline V gene (reference sequence). The V end was cut by 5 bases, the J end by 0 bases, with 14 bases between. Sorted CD4+ subsets: naive, central memory, regulatory, stem cell-like memory (CD45RO/CCR7/CD25/CD127/CD95/CD27 panel). The rearrangement uses TRBV30 and TRBJ1-3; D is ambiguous. The sample consisted of naive CD4+ T cells from blood. The sequence came from a man younger than 30 with type 1 diabetes. This CDR3 reads CAWAPRLASGNTIYF. The DNA of the CDR3 is TGTGCCTGGGCCCCACGGCTCGCCTCTGGAAACACCATATATTTT.